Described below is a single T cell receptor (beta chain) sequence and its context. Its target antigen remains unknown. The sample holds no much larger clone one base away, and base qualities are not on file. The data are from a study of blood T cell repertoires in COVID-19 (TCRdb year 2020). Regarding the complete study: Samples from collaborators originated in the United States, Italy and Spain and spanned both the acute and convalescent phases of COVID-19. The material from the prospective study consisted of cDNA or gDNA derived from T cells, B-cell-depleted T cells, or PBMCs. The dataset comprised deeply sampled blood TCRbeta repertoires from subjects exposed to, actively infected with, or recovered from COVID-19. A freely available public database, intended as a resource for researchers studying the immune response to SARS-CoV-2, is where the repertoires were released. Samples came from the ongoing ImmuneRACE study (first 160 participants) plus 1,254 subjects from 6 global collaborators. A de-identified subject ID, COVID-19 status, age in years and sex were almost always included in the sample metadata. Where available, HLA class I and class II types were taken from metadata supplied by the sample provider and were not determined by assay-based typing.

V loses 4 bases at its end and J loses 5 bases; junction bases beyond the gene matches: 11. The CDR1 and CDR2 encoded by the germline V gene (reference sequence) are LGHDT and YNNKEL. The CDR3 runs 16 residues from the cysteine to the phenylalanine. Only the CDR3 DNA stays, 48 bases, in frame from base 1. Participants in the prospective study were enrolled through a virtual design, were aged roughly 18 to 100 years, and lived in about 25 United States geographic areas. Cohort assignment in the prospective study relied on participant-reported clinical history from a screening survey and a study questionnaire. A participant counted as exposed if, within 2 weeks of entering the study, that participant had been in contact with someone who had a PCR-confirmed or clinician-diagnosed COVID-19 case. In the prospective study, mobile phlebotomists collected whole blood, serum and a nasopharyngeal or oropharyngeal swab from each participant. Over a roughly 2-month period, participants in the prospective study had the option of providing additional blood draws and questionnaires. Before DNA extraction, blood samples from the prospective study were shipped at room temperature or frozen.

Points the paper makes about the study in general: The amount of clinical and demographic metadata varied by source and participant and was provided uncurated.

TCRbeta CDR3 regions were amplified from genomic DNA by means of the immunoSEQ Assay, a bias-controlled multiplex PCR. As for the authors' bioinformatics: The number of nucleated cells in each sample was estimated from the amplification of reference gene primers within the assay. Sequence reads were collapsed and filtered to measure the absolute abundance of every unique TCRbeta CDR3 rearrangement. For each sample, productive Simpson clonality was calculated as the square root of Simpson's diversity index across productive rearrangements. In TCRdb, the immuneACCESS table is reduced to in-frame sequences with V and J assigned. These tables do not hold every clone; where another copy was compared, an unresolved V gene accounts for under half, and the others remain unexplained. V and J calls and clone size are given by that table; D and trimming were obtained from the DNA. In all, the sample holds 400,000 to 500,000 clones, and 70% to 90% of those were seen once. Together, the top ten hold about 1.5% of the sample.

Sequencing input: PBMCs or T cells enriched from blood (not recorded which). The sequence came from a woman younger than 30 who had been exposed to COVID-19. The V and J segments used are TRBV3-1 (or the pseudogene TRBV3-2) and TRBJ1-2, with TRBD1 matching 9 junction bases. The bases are TGTGCCAGCAGCCTACAACTGACAGGGGGGGGATATGGCTACACCTTC. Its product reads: CASSLQLTGGGYGYTF.